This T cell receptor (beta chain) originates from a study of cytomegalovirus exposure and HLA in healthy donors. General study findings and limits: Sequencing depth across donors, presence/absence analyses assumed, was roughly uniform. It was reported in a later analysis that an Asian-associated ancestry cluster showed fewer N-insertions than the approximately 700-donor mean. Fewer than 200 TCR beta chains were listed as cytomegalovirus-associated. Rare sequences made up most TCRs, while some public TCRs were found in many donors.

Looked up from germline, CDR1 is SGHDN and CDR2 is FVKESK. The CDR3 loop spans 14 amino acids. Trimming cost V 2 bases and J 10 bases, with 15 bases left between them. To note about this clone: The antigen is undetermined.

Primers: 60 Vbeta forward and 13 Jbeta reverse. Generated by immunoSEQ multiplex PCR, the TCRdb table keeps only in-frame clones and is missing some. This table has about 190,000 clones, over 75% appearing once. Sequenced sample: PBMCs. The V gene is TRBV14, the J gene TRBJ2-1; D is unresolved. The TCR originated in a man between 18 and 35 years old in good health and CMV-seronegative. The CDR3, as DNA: TGTGCCAGCAGCCAACGAACGCCCTTAGCAGAGCAGTTCTTC. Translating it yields CASSQRTPLAEQFF.